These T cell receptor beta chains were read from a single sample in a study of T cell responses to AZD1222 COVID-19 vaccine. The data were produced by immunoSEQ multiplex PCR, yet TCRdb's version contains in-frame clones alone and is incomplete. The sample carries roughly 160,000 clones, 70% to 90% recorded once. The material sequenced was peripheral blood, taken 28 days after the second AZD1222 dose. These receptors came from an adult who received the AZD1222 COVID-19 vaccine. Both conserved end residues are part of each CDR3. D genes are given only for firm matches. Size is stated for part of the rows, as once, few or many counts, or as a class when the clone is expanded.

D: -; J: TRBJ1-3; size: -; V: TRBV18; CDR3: CASSPSGVRNTIYF; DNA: TGTGCCAGCTCACCATCAGGGGTGAGAAACACCATATATTTT
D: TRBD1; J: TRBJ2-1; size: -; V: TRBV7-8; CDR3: CASSPLTGAIYSQFF; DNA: TGTGCCAGCAGCCCCCTGACAGGGGCCATCTACTCGCAGTTCTTC
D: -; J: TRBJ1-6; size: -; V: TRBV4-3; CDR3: CASSPGVLPLHF; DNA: TGCGCCAGCAGCCCGGGCGTTTTGCCCCTCCACTTT
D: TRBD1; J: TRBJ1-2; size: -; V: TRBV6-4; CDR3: CASSLQGGYGYTF; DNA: TGTGCCAGCAGTCTACAGGGGGGTTATGGCTACACCTTC
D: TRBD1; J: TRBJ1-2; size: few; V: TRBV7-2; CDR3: CASSLALGQVARGYTF; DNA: TGTGCCAGCAGCTTAGCGCTGGGACAGGTTGCAAGGGGCTACACCTTC
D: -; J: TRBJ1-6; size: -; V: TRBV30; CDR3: CAWSPRGGSPLHF; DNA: TGTGCCTGGAGTCCTAGGGGTGGATCACCCCTCCACTTT
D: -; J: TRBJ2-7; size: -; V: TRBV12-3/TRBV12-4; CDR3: CASSLGSYEQYF; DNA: TGTGCCAGCAGTTTAGGCTCCTACGAGCAGTACTTC
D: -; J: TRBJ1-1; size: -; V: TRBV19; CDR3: CASSPSSQKQNTEAFF; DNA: TGTGCCAGTAGTCCCAGTTCGCAGAAACAGAACACTGAAGCTTTCTTT
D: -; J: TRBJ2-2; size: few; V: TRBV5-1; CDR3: CASSLGGISGELFF; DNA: TGCGCCAGCAGCCTAGGCGGCATTTCCGGGGAGCTGTTTTTT
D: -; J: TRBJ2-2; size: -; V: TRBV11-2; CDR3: CASSSALGAGELFF; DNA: TGTGCCAGCAGCTCGGCACTGGGCGCCGGGGAGCTGTTTTTT
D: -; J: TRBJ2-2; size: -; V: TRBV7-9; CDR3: CASSRRGASNTGELFF; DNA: TGTGCCAGCAGCCGTCGTGGAGCTTCGAACACCGGGGAGCTGTTTTTT
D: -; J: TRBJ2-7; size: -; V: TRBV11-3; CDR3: CASSLGGDSYEQYF; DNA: TGTGCCAGCAGCTTAGGGGGGGACAGCTACGAGCAGTACTTC
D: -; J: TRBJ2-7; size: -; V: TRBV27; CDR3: CASSLIPGSNEQYF; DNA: TGTGCCAGCAGTTTAATCCCGGGTTCCAACGAGCAGTACTTC
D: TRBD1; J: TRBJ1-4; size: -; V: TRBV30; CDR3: CAWGQGPAGLFF; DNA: TGTGCCTGGGGACAGGGGCCGGCGGGACTGTTTTTT
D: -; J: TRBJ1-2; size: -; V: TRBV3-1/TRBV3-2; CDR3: CASSQRWQALNYGYTF; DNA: TGTGCCAGCAGCCAACGATGGCAGGCACTGAACTATGGCTACACCTTC
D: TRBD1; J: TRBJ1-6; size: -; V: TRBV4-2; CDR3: CASSQKGDRGHSPLHF; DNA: TGTGCCAGCAGCCAAAAGGGGGACAGGGGACATTCACCCCTCCACTTT
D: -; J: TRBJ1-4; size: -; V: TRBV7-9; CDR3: CASSLRTEPEKLFF; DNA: TGTGCCAGCAGCTTACGCACGGAGCCTGAAAAACTGTTTTTT
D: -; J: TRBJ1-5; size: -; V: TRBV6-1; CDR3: CASSEAGLGQPQHF; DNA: TGTGCCAGCAGTGAAGCGGGTTTAGGTCAGCCCCAGCATTTT
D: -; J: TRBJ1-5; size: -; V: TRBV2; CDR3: CASQQGATQPQHF; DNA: TGTGCCAGCCAACAGGGAGCTACCCAGCCCCAGCATTTT
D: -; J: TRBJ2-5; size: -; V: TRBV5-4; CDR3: CASSSFDSQETQYF; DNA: TGTGCCAGCAGCTCGTTCGACAGCCAAGAGACCCAGTACTTC
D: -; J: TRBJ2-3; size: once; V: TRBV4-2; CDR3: CASSPREKGGGGDTQYF; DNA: TGTGCCAGCAGCCCCCGGGAGAAGGGGGGAGGTGGAGATACGCAGTATTTT
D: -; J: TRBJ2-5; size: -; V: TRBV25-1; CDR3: CASSEFLGTDQETQYF; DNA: TGTGCCAGCAGTGAATTTCTGGGGACCGACCAAGAGACCCAGTACTTC
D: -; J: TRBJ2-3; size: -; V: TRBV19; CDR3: CASSTLVASASPDTQYF; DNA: TGTGCCAGTAGTACCCTCGTGGCGTCTGCGTCCCCAGATACGCAGTATTTT
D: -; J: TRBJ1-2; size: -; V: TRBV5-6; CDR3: CASSLPPLNYGYTF; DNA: TGTGCCAGCAGCTTGCCCCCTCTGAACTATGGCTACACCTTC
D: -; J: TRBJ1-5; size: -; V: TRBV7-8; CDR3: CASSLAWRQLNQPQHF; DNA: TGTGCCAGCAGCTTAGCGTGGCGACAGCTAAATCAGCCCCAGCATTTT
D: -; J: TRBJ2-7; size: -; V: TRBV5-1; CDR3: CASSGLESNPYEQYF; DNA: TGCGCCAGCAGCGGTTTGGAGTCAAACCCCTACGAGCAGTACTTC
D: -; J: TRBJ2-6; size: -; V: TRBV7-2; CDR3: CASSSSGANVLTF; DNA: TGTGCCAGCAGCTCATCTGGGGCCAACGTCCTGACTTTC
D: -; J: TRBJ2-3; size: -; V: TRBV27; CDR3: CASSPSFSSTDTQYF; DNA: TGTGCCAGCAGTCCCTCTTTCTCTAGCACAGATACGCAGTATTTT
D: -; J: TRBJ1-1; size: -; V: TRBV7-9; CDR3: CASSSGTLTGTEAFF; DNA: TGTGCCAGCAGCTCCGGGACTCTCACGGGCACTGAAGCTTTCTTT
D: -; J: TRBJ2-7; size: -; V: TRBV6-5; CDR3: CASSPGPIREQYF; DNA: TGTGCCAGCAGTCCCGGACCTATTCGGGAGCAGTACTTC
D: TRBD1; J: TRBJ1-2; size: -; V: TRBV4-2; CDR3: CASSQDWTGGGYTF; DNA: TGTGCCAGCAGCCAAGATTGGACAGGGGGTGGCTACACCTTC
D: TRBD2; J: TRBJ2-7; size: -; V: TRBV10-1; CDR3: CASSEGGGALDEQYF; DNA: TGCGCCAGCAGTGAGGGCGGGGGGGCTCTCGACGAGCAGTACTTC
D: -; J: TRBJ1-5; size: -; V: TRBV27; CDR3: CASSRTGGDNQPQHF; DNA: TGTGCCAGCAGCCGTACGGGGGGGGATAATCAGCCCCAGCATTTT
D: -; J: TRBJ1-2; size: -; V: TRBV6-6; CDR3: CASTSYSSGTQGYTF; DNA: TGTGCCAGCACCTCCTACTCGTCGGGAACCCAGGGCTACACCTTC
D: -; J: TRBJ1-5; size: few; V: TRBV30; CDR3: CAWSPRTSGAQPQHF; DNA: TGTGCCTGGAGTCCCCGGACATCCGGGGCTCAGCCCCAGCATTTT
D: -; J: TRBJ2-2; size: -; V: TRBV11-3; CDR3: CASSLDRGPGELFF; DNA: TGTGCCAGCAGCTTGGATAGGGGACCCGGGGAGCTGTTTTTT
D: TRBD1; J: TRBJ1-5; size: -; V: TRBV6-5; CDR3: CAIRTGGHQNQPQHF; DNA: TGTGCCATCCGGACAGGGGGACATCAGAATCAGCCCCAGCATTTT
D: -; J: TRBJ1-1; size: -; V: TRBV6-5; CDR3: CASRGDMNTEAFF; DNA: TGTGCCAGCAGGGGAGACATGAACACTGAAGCTTTCTTT
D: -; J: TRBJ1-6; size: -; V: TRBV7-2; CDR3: CASSRPAGQNNSPLHF; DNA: TGTGCCAGCAGCCGTCCGGCGGGGCAGAATAATTCACCCCTCCACTTT
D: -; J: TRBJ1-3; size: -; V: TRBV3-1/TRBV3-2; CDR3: CASSQKGGNTIYF; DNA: TGTGCCAGCAGCCAAAAGGGGGGAAACACCATATATTTT
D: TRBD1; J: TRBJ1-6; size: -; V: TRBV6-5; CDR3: CASSPRDRDSPLHF; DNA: TGTGCCAGCAGCCCCCGGGACAGGGATTCACCCCTCCACTTT
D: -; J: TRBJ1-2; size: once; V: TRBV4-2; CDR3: CASSQDRAYGYTF; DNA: TGTGCCAGCAGCCAAGATCGAGCGTATGGCTACACCTTC
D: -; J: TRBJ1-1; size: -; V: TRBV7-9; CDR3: CASSTRSGEAFF; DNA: TGTGCCAGCAGTACCCGTTCGGGTGAAGCTTTCTTT
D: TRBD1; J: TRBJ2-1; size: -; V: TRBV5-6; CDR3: CASSITGGPYNEQFF; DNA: TGTGCCAGCAGCATTACAGGGGGACCCTACAATGAGCAGTTCTTC
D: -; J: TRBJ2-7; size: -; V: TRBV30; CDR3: CAWSHGSGQPYEQYF; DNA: TGTGCCTGGAGTCACGGGTCGGGACAACCCTACGAGCAGTACTTC
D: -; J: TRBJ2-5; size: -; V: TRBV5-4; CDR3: CASSRSEGTQETQYF; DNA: TGTGCCAGCAGCCGAAGCGAGGGAACTCAAGAGACCCAGTACTTC
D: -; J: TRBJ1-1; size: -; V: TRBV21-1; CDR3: CASSNYPGGVPEAFF; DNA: TGTGCCAGCAGCAACTATCCAGGGGGTGTTCCTGAAGCTTTCTTT
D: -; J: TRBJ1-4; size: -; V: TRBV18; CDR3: CASSPNGAFNEKLFF; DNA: TGTGCCAGCTCACCGAATGGGGCTTTTAATGAAAAACTGTTTTTT
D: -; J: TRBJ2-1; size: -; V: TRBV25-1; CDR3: CAIPREMDNEQFF; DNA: TGTGCCATACCCAGGGAAATGGACAATGAGCAGTTCTTC
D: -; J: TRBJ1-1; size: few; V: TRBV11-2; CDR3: CASSLVTEAFF; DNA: TGTGCCAGCAGCTTAGTAACTGAAGCTTTCTTT
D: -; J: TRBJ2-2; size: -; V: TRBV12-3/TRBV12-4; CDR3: CASITLNTGELFF; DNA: TGTGCCAGCATTACCCTGAACACCGGGGAGCTGTTTTTT
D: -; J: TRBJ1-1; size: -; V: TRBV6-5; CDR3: CASRNEVNTEAFF; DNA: TGTGCCAGCAGGAACGAAGTAAACACTGAAGCTTTCTTT
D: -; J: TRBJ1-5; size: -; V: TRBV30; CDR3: CAWSVRDNQPQHF; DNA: TGTGCCTGGAGTGTACGAGACAATCAGCCCCAGCATTTT
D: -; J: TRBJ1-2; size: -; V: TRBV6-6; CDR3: CASSWERESINYGYTF; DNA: TGTGCCAGCAGTTGGGAAAGGGAGAGCATTAACTATGGCTACACCTTC
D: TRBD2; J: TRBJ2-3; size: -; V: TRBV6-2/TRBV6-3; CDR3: CASSYGLAGGQDTQYF; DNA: TGTGCCAGCAGTTACGGGTTAGCGGGGGGGCAGGATACGCAGTATTTT
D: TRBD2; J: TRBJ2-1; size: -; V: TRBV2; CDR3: CASSRSGGSYNEQFF; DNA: TGTGCCAGCAGTCGAAGCGGGGGCTCCTACAATGAGCAGTTCTTC
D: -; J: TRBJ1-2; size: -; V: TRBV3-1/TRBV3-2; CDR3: CASSQDPGGYTF; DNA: TGTGCCAGCAGCCAAGATCCCGGTGGCTACACCTTC